These 26 T cell receptor beta chains came from one sample sequenced in a study of T cell responses to AZD1222 COVID-19 vaccine. This table comes from immunoSEQ multiplex PCR, and its TCRdb copy is limited to in-frame clones, with some not included. This table has around 170,000 clones, 90% appearing once. The starting material was peripheral blood, obtained on day 0 of AZD1222 vaccination. The source of these receptors is an adult in good health.

In its sample, this clone was seen once. The genes are TRBV20-1 and TRBJ2-1; 7 positions agree with TRBD2. CDR3 length: 14 amino acids. CDR1 and CDR2 (germline): DFQATT, SNEGSKA (reference sequence). V lost 3 bases, J lost 8 bases, and 10 bases stayed unmatched. The CDR3: CSASKSGAGDEQFF. The CDR3 coding sequence is TGCAGTGCTAGTAAGAGCGGGGCGGGGGATGAGCAGTTCTTC.

This chain joins TRBV5-4 and TRBJ2-7; D perhaps matches TRBD2 (5 bases). This CDR3 is 12 amino acids long. Looked up from germline, CDR1 is SGHNT and CDR2 is YYREEE (reference sequence). V lost 1 base and J lost 7, with 9 bases in between. CDR3 DNA: TGTGCCAGCAGCTTGCCCGGGGAAGAGCAGTACTTC. It specifies CASSLPGEEQYF.

V usage is TRBV28 and J usage is TRBJ1-6; D is ambiguous. From germline, CDR1 is MDHEN and CDR2 SYDVKM. This CDR3 is built from 16 residues. Trimming pared 3 bases from V and 0 bases from J, leaving 9 bases between. The chain's CDR3 is CASSFRPLSYNSPLHF. The CDR3 bases are TGTGCCAGCAGTTTCAGGCCCCTCTCCTATAATTCACCCCTCCACTTT.

The V gene is TRBV7-9, the J gene TRBJ2-1; TRBD2 is a possible D gene (6 bases). Trimming took 0 bases from V and 4 from J, leaving 7 bases between them. This CDR3 has 14 amino acids. CDR1 is SEHNR, CDR2 FQNEAQ, per germline (reference sequence). CDR3 region: CASSLAAGYNEQFF. The CDR3 nucleotides are TGTGCCAGCAGCTTAGCGGCGGGGTACAATGAGCAGTTCTTC.

This rearrangement joins TRBV2 to TRBJ2-7, with TRBD1 identical over 7 bases. There are 14 residues in the CDR3. V shed 8 bases and J 3 bases; nucleotides not matched to a gene: 10. Germline CDR1 reads SNHLY; CDR2 reads FYNNEI. CDR3 sequence reads: CASLRQGPLYEQYF. CDR3 in DNA: TGTGCCAGCCTCCGACAGGGCCCCCTCTACGAGCAGTACTTC.

In regard to this clone: Additional DNA sequences in this sample encode the identical CDR3. The chain has TRBV6-2 or TRBV6-3 and TRBJ1-2; D ambiguous. Germline-derived CDR1 and CDR2 are MNHEY and SVGEGT. Trimming pared 5 bases from V and 1 base from J, leaving 8 bases between. The CDR3 contains 13 residues. The CDR3 spells CASSLRDNYGYTF. The DNA of the CDR3 is TGTGCCAGCAGTCTGCGGGATAACTATGGCTACACCTTC.

The rearrangement joins TRBV4-3 to TRBJ1-1; D not resolved. V shed 3 bases and J shed 3 bases, with 14 bases lying between them. The CDR3 runs 15 residues. Germline CDR1 is LGHNA and CDR2 is YSLEER. CDR3 loop: CASSQGSGRDTEAFF. CDR3 nucleotide sequence: TGCGCCAGCAGCCAGGGCAGTGGTCGTGACACTGAAGCTTTCTTT.

V and J are TRBV5-6 and TRBJ2-2; 9 positions match TRBD2. Germline assignment: CDR1 SGHDT and CDR2 YYEEEE. CDR3 size: 17 residues. V lost 0 bases to trimming and J lost 1 base; unmatched junction nucleotides: 4. CDR3 in DNA: TGTGCCAGCAGCTTGGGACTAGCGGTCCTGAACACCGGGGAGCTGTTTTTT. Its protein product is CASSLGLAVLNTGELFF.

The rearrangement uses TRBV2 and TRBJ1-5; 7 positions match TRBD1. The CDR3 contains 12 residues. CDR1 is SNHLY, CDR2 FYNNEI, per germline. The trim removed 4 bases at V and 7 bases at J, leaving 1 base unmatched. CDR3 nucleotide sequence: TGTGCCAGCAGTGGACAGGGACAGCCCCAGCATTTT. It is translated as CASSGQGQPQHF.

The rearrangement uses TRBV5-1 and TRBJ1-2; 7 nucleotides agree with TRBD1. V lost 0 bases, J lost 5 bases, and 7 bases stayed unmatched. Germline CDR1 is SGHRS and CDR2 is YFSETQ. This CDR3 is 15 amino acids long. DNA for the CDR3: TGCGCCAGCAGCTTGGGGGACAGCCCGACTTATGGCTACACCTTC. It encodes CASSLGDSPTYGYTF.

This chain joins TRBV4-2 and TRBJ2-7; 10 bases are shared with TRBD1. V lost 0 bases to trimming and J lost 2 bases; unmatched junction nucleotides: 7. This CDR3 has 17 residues. The germline V gene has CDR1 LGHNA and CDR2 YNFKEQ. In DNA, the CDR3 is TGTGCCAGCAGCCAAGATCGGGACAGGGGATCCCCCTACGAGCAGTACTTC. Its protein product is CASSQDRDRGSPYEQYF.

The V gene is TRBV7-2, the J gene TRBJ2-7; D possibly corresponds to TRBD2 (5 bases). The CDR3 covers 16 residues. CDR1 SGHTA and CDR2 FQGNSA come from the germline V gene. V was clipped by 0 bases and J by 2 bases, with 14 bases between them. CDR3 loop: CASSLAPTRIPYEQYF. In DNA, the CDR3 is TGTGCCAGCAGCTTAGCCCCTACTAGAATCCCCTACGAGCAGTACTTC.

The J gene is TRBJ1-2, the V gene TRBV2; 10 bases fit TRBD1. J gave up 1 base and V 8 bases, and 4 bases lay outside the gene matches. CDR1 and CDR2 (germline): SNHLY, FYNNEI. CDR3 length: 14 residues. The chain's CDR3 is CASPRDRGNYGYTF. In DNA form, the CDR3 reads TGTGCCAGCCCCCGGGACAGGGGTAACTATGGCTACACCTTC.

The chain links TRBV30 to TRBJ1-5; D is unresolved. V lost 0 bases to trimming and J lost 2 bases, with 8 bases between them. The CDR3 loop spans 14 amino acids. Germline V gene data show CDR1 as GTSNPN and CDR2 as SVGIG (reference sequence). CDR3 sequence (DNA): TGTGCCTGGAGTGTAGCAAGGGGCAATCAGCCCCAGCATTTT. Encoded protein: CAWSVARGNQPQHF.

The rearrangement links TRBV4-1 to TRBJ2-7; D is ambiguous. The CDR3 consists of 15 residues. Germline V gene data show CDR1 as MGHRA and CDR2 as YSYEKL. Trimming removed 1 base from V and 4 bases from J, with 14 bases in between. CDR3 sequence: CASSQVSTVEYEQYF. The DNA for the CDR3 is TGCGCCAGCAGCCAAGTTAGTACAGTTGAGTACGAGCAGTACTTC.

This chain joins TRBV5-8 and TRBJ1-1; D is undetermined. V was pared by 3 bases and J by 1 base, with 7 bases between. This CDR3 comprises 13 residues. Per the germline V gene, CDR1 is SGHTS and CDR2 is YDEGEE. The CDR3 is CASSWSRNTEAFF. The CDR3 DNA follows: TGTGCCAGCAGCTGGTCGAGGAACACTGAAGCTTTCTTT.

The J gene is TRBJ2-3, the V gene TRBV4-2; 7 nucleotides line up with TRBD2. Germline loops: CDR1 LGHNA, CDR2 YNFKEQ. V gave up 3 bases and J gave up 6 bases; unmatched junction bases: 9. The CDR3 consists of 15 residues. CDR3 region: CASSQRSGARDTQYF. DNA of the CDR3: TGTGCCAGCAGCCAGAGAAGCGGGGCGCGGGATACGCAGTATTTT.

The rearrangement joins TRBV3-1 (or the pseudogene TRBV3-2) to TRBJ1-2; TRBD1 agrees at 7 bases. The V segment lost 0 bases and the J segment 2 bases; nucleotides outside the gene matches: 0. This CDR3 has 14 residues. The V gene's germline CDR1 is LGHDT and CDR2 YNNKEL (reference sequence). The CDR3 loop is CASSQEGGNYGYTF. The CDR3 DNA reads as TGTGCCAGCAGCCAAGAAGGGGGCAACTATGGCTACACCTTC.

This rearrangement joins TRBV10-3 to TRBJ2-1; D call uncertain. The CDR3 runs 15 residues. V lost 8 bases to trimming and J lost 3 bases, with 17 bases between them. Germline loops: CDR1 ENHRY, CDR2 SYGVKD. CDR3 amino acids: CAIGSNDAGYNEQFF. In DNA, the CDR3 is TGTGCCATCGGTTCAAATGACGCCGGCTACAATGAGCAGTTCTTC.

The chain joins TRBV20-1 to TRBJ1-1; D ambiguous. The germline V and J ends were trimmed by 0 bases and 9 bases, with 8 bases remaining between them. Per the germline V gene, CDR1 is DFQATT and CDR2 is SNEGSKA (reference sequence). This CDR3 contains 11 residues. The CDR3 region is CSARDLQQAFF. For the CDR3, the DNA is TGCAGTGCTAGAGATTTGCAGCAAGCTTTCTTT.

The V and J genes are TRBV5-5 and TRBJ2-3, with D perhaps TRBD2 (5 bases). This CDR3 is 14 amino acids long. Germline CDR1 is SGHKS and CDR2 is YYEKEE (reference sequence). V gave up 2 bases and J gave up 4 bases, with 11 bases separating them. The CDR3 DNA reads as TGTGCCAGCAGCTTAGACTATGCCCCAGATACGCAGTATTTT. As protein: CASSLDYAPDTQYF.

The chain recombines TRBV5-4 with TRBJ2-1; D call uncertain. V gave up 0 bases and J gave up 0 bases, with 7 bases separating them. Germline CDR1 and CDR2: SGHNT and YYREEE (reference sequence). The CDR3 totals 15 residues. CDR3: CASSLGYSSYNEQFF. CDR3 nucleotide sequence: TGTGCCAGCAGCTTGGGCTATAGCTCCTACAATGAGCAGTTCTTC.

The rearrangement uses TRBV5-1 and TRBJ2-5; possibly TRBD1 for D (7 bases). Germline V gene data show CDR1 as SGHRS and CDR2 as YFSETQ. The CDR3 has 15 residues. V shed 4 bases and J shed 1 base, with 14 bases lying between them. CDR3 coding DNA: TGCGCCAGCAGCCTGGGGGGACAGCTCCAAGAGACCCAGTACTTC. It codes for CASSLGGQLQETQYF.

The genes are TRBV6-5 and TRBJ1-2; D unresolved. Germline V gene lookup returns CDR1 MNHEY and CDR2 SVGAGI. V dropped 5 bases and J dropped 3 bases, with 16 bases sitting between them. The CDR3 loop spans 15 amino acids. The CDR3 DNA sequence: TGTGCCAGCAGTCGTGGAGTTCTAAGAGACTATGGCTACACCTTC. It encodes CASSRGVLRDYGYTF.

The gene calls are TRBV4-2 and TRBJ2-1, with 7 positions matching TRBD2. V shed 0 bases, J shed 2 bases, and the junction held 7 bases outside the gene matches. The germline V gene has CDR1 LGHNA and CDR2 YNFKEQ. The CDR3 sequence is 17 residues long. The CDR3 spells CASSQEGRGITYNEQFF. The CDR3 nucleotides read TGTGCCAGCAGCCAAGAAGGGCGGGGGATCACCTACAATGAGCAGTTCTTC.

This sequence joins TRBV5-1 and TRBJ2-7; 7 nucleotides agree with TRBD2. CDR3 size: 15 residues. V lost 1 base, J lost 3 bases, and 7 bases stayed unmatched. Germline V gives CDR1 SGHRS, CDR2 YFSETQ. CDR3 loop: CASSLTTGGFYEQYF. CDR3 DNA: TGCGCCAGCAGCTTGACGACGGGGGGTTTCTACGAGCAGTACTTC.